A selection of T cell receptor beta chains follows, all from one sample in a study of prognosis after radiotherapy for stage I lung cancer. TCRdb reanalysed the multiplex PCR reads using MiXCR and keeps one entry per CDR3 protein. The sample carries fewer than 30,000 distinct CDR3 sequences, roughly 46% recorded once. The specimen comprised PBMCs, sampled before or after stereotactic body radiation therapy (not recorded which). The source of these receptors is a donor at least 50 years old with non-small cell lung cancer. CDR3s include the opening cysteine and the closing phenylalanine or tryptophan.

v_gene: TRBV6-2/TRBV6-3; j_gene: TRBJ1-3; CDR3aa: CASSRGGVSGNTIYF
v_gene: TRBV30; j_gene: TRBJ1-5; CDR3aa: CAWSAALPNQPQHF
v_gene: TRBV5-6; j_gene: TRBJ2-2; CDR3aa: CASSLAIGTGELFF
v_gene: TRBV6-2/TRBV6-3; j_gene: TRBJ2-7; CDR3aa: CASSYSRDSYEQYF
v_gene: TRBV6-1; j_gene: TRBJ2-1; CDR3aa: CTSSAGTGGFNEQFF
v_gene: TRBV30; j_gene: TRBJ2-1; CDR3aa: CAWSVSDSNEQFF
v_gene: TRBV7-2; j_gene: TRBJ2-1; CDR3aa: CASSPGLAGGIPYNEQFF
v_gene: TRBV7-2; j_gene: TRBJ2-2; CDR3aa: CASSLVVFTGELFF
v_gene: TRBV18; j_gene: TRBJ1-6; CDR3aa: CASSPGQNSPLHF
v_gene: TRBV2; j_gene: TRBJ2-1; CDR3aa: CASTLTGGNEQFF
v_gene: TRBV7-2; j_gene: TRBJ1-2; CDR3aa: CASSPDKGRYGYTF
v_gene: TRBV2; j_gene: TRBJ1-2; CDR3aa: CASSRLTSDYGYTF
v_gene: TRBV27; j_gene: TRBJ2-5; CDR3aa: CASRESLGWTQYF
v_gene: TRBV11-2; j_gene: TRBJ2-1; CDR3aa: CASRNPGGGGEQFF
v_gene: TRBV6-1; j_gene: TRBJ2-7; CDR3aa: CASRTSGSLLYF
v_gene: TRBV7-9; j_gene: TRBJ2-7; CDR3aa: CASSSPGMGGRRYEQYF
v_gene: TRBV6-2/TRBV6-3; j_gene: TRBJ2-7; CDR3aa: CASALGGSPHEQYF
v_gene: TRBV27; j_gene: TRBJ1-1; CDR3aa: CASSLSYTEAFF
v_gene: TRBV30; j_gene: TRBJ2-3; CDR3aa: CAWSYGSTDTQYF
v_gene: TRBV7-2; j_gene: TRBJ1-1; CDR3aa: CSSIYVIGEGAFF
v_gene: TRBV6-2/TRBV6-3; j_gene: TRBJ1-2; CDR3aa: CASSPTFGVYTF
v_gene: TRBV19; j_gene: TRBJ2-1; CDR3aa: CASSIPVYNEQFF
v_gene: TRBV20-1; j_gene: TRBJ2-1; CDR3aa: CSARETGNPYNEQFF
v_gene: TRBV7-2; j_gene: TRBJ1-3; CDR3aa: CASSGEAGAGNTIYF
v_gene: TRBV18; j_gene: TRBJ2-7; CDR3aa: CASSPQTYEQYF
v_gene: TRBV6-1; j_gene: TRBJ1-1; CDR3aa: CASMDVGETEAFF
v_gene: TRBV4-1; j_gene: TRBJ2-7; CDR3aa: CASSQEFVSHEQYF
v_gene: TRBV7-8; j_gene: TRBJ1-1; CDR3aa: CASSLAGISEAFF
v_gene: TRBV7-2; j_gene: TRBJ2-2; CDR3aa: CASSARLGVGFERELFF